The 27 T cell receptor beta chains below all came from one sample that was sequenced in a study of CD8+CD57+ T cells in acquired aplastic anemia. For sequencing, patients were chosen who had shown expansion of CD8+CD57+ cells by flow cytometry. For CDR3 and TCR beta VDJ profiling, genomic DNA was the template used. TCRdb recomputed calls from the reads with MiXCR, one row per CDR3 protein. The table has under 200,000 distinct CDR3 sequences, about half seen once. Material: sorted CD4+, CD8+, or CD8+CD57+ T cells (not recorded which) from PBMCs. The receptors were sampled from a human donor with aplastic anemia.

The chain has TRBV20-1 and TRBJ2-7; 8 bases align to TRBD1. The V segment lost 6 bases and the J segment 1 base; nucleotides outside the gene matches: 5. The CDR3 runs to 13 residues. Germline CDR1 reads DFQATT; CDR2 reads SNEGSKA (reference sequence). Written as DNA, the CDR3 is TGCAGTGCGACAAGGACAGGGTCCTACGAGCAGTACTTC. Amino acids: CSATRTGSYEQYF.

A remark on this clonotype: A much larger clone differs from this one at a single base, so this may be a read error. V gene TRBV14 combines with J gene TRBJ2-2; D uncertain. There are 13 residues in the CDR3. Germline assignment: CDR1 SGHDN and CDR2 FVKESK. The CDR3 DNA reads as TGTACCAGCAGCCAAGCCGGGACCGGGGAGCTGTTTTTT. Translated: CTSSQAGTGELFF. Full variable domain (rest looked up from reference TRBV14 and TRBJ2-2): EAGVTQFPSHSVIEKGQTVTLRCDPISGHDNLYWYRRVMGKEIKFLLHFVKESKQDESGMPNNRFLAERTGGTYSTLKVQPAELEDSGVYFCTSSQAGTGELFFGEGSRLTVL.

There are many counts of this clonotype. The gene calls are TRBV9 and TRBJ2-2; D is possibly TRBD1 (6 bases). Germline V lookup: CDR1 SGDLS, CDR2 YYNGEE. V was shortened by 5 bases and J by 3 bases, with 14 bases between the two germline ends. CDR3 length: 15 amino acids. The DNA for the CDR3 is TGTGCCAGCAGTAAGGGACAACAGTACACCGGGGAGCTGTTTTTT. This sequence encodes CASSKGQQYTGELFF.

This rearrangement joins TRBV2 to TRBJ1-2, with a possible D match to TRBD1 (5 bases). The CDR3 sequence is 14 residues long. Germline V gene lookup returns CDR1 SNHLY and CDR2 FYNNEI. The germline V and J ends were trimmed by 5 bases and 5 bases, with 15 bases remaining between them. The CDR3 reads CASSLGVLGYGYTF. As DNA, the CDR3 is TGTGCCAGCAGTTTAGGGGTTCTTGGGTATGGCTACACCTTC.

This clonotype was seen more than once but under ten times. The chain couples TRBV20-1 to TRBJ2-1, with 7 positions matching TRBD1. Germline loops: CDR1 DFQATT, CDR2 SNEGSKA (reference sequence). The CDR3 runs 13 residues. V shed 7 bases and J 7 bases; nucleotides not matched to a gene: 10. The CDR3 DNA reads as TGCAGTGGCCAGGGGGACACAACGAATGAGCAGTTCTTC. As protein: CSGQGDTTNEQFF.

This clonotype was seen repeatedly, ten times or more. The V gene is TRBV20-1, the J gene TRBJ1-5; TRBD1 matches 8 bases. The CDR3 totals 17 residues. CDR1 is DFQATT, CDR2 SNEGSKA, per germline (reference sequence). V shed 6 bases and J 3 bases; nucleotides not matched to a gene: 16. Written as DNA, the CDR3 is TGCAGTGCGCCGCCGGACAGGGTCTTCGGCCACAATCAGCCCCAGCATTTT. Its translation: CSAPPDRVFGHNQPQHF.

In its sample, this clonotype was seen a few times. The chain recombines TRBV7-8 with TRBJ2-2; weak D call: TRBD1 (6 bases). The germline V gene has CDR1 SGHVS and CDR2 FQNEAQ. CDR3 length equals 16 residues. The germline V and J ends were trimmed by 5 bases and 4 bases, with 17 bases remaining between them. Here the CDR3 reads CASSPLGGWGTGELFF. The CDR3 nucleotides read TGTGCCAGCAGCCCATTAGGGGGATGGGGCACCGGGGAGCTGTTTTTT.

This clonotype was counted only a few times. DNA for the CDR3: TGTGCCAGCAGTTACTCGAAGCGGGGCCGCACAGATACGCAGTATTTT. This translates into CASSYSKRGRTDTQYF. The chain links TRBV6-5 to TRBJ2-3; 7 positions match TRBD2. The CDR3 spans 16 residues. The J segment lost 1 base and the V segment lost 0 bases, leaving 4 bases of the junction unmatched. Per germline, CDR1 MNHEY and CDR2 SVGAGI.

The V and J genes are TRBV10-1 and TRBJ1-2; D might be TRBD1 (5 bases). CDR1 is WNHNN, CDR2 SYGVQD, per germline (reference sequence). V lost 3 bases to trimming and J lost 8 bases, with 16 bases between them. The CDR3 length is 14 residues. The CDR3 coding sequence is TGCGCCAGCAGTGAACGGGGCGGGGGTAAAGGCTACACCTTC. Residues: CASSERGGGKGYTF.

The chain links TRBV2 to TRBJ1-1, with 8 bases that match TRBD1. With 7 bases clipped from V and 6 bases from J, the junction kept 7 bases outside the gene matches. Per the germline V gene, CDR1 is SNHLY and CDR2 is FYNNEI. The CDR3 loop spans 13 amino acids. CDR3: CASNAGGLPEAFF. The CDR3 DNA reads as TGTGCCAGCAACGCAGGGGGCCTCCCTGAAGCTTTCTTT.

This clonotype was picked up many times. The V gene is TRBV3-1, the J gene TRBJ1-1; unclear D gene. Deletions cut 0 bases from V and 1 base from J, with 6 bases between. The CDR3 consists of 14 residues. Germline CDR1 LGHDT, CDR2 YNNKEL (reference sequence). CDR3 in amino acids: CASSQDPSNTEAFF. The DNA for the CDR3 is TGTGCCAGCAGCCAAGATCCCTCGAACACTGAAGCTTTCTTT.

Ten or more counts support this clonotype. This rearrangement joins TRBV5-6 to TRBJ1-3; 9 nucleotides agree with TRBD1. Germline V gene sequence: CDR1 SGHDT, CDR2 YYEEEE. Trimming at V came to 3 bases and at J to 11 bases, leaving 3 bases not matched to a gene. This CDR3 contains 12 residues. CDR3 in DNA: TGTGCCAGCAGCTGGGGACAGGGCTCCATATATTTT. Translating it yields CASSWGQGSIYF.

The chain employs TRBV19 and TRBJ1-2; D not certain. The V end lost 5 bases, the J end lost 5 bases, and 9 bases lay between the germline ends. There are 12 residues in the CDR3. From germline, CDR1 is LNHDA and CDR2 SQIVND (reference sequence). DNA for the CDR3: TGTGCCAGTAGTCTTAGGAAATATGGCTACACCTTC. This translates into CASSLRKYGYTF.

This clonotype occurred a few times. The chain is built from TRBV7-2 and TRBJ2-7, with 7 positions matching TRBD1. The CDR3 is made up of 14 amino acids. Germline V CDR1 and CDR2: SGHTA, FQGNSA. Losses at the gene ends were 5 bases for V and 4 bases for J; bases not matched to a gene: 8. CDR3 sequence: CASSRTRTGYEQYF. The DNA of the CDR3 is TGTGCCAGCAGCCGAACAAGGACAGGTTACGAGCAGTACTTC.

This clonotype was seen ten or more times. The CDR3 bases are TGTGCCAGCAGCGTCAACCTTCACCGACAGAACACTGAAGCTTTCTTT. As protein: CASSVNLHRQNTEAFF. This chain uses TRBV5-6 with TRBJ1-1; D is unresolved. This CDR3 has 16 amino acids. Germline CDR1 is SGHDT and CDR2 is YYEEEE. V dropped 4 bases and J dropped 1 base, with 17 bases sitting between them.

V is TRBV6-5 and J is TRBJ1-2; 12 bases are shared with TRBD1. V gave up 6 bases and J gave up 8 bases; unmatched junction bases: 4. CDR1 and CDR2 (germline): MNHEY, SVGAGI. The CDR3 has 13 residues. CDR3 nucleotide sequence: TGTGCCAGCAGAACCGGGACAGGGGGCGGCTACACCTTC. It translates to CASRTGTGGGYTF.

This clonotype was seen many times. V usage is TRBV19 and J usage is TRBJ1-5, with D maybe TRBD1 (6 bases). From germline, CDR1 is LNHDA and CDR2 SQIVND (reference sequence). CDR3 length: 14 amino acids. V was cut by 1 base and J by 4 bases, with 8 bases left in between. CDR3 sequence (DNA): TGTGCCAGTAGTATAGGGACAGCTAATCAGCCCCAGCATTTT. As protein: CASSIGTANQPQHF.

The J gene is TRBJ2-1, the V gene TRBV2; no reliable D call. CDR1 and CDR2 (germline): SNHLY, FYNNEI. The V end lost 8 bases, the J end lost 3 bases, and 11 bases lay between the germline ends. The CDR3 totals 13 residues. The CDR3 DNA follows: TGTGCCAGCTGCGACCCTAACTACAATGAGCAGTTCTTC. This sequence encodes CASCDPNYNEQFF. Together with reference TRBV2 and TRBJ2-1, the CDR3 gives the full variable domain: EPEVTQTPSHQVTQMGQEVILRCVPISNHLYFYWYRQILGQKVEFLVSFYNNEISEKSEIFDDQFSVERPDGSNFTLKIRSTKLEDSAMYFCASCDPNYNEQFFGPGTRLTVL.

The rearrangement joins TRBV6-1 to TRBJ1-2, with 10 bases aligning to TRBD1. Germline loops: CDR1 MNHNS, CDR2 SASEGT. Trimming removed 7 bases from V and 7 bases from J; junction bases left unmatched: 6. The CDR3 contains 13 residues. CDR3 sequence: CASIPGTGVGYTF. The CDR3 coding sequence is TGTGCCAGCATCCCGGGGACAGGGGTTGGCTACACCTTC.

The sample holds one count of this clonotype. One junction end does not reproduce the germline sequence, and a read error may be involved. This sequence joins TRBV20-1 and TRBJ1-6; no definite D call. The CDR3 has 16 residues. Germline CDR1 DFQATT, CDR2 SNEGSKA (reference sequence). The CDR3 DNA sequence: TGCGGTGCTAGAGATCGGGCTTCCCCCTATAACTCACCCCTCCACTTT. It specifies CGARDRASPYNSPLHF.

The rearrangement joins TRBV5-1 to TRBJ1-5; D call uncertain. CDR3 length: 13 amino acids. V was cut by 0 bases and J by 7 bases, with 8 bases left in between. Germline CDR1 and CDR2: SGHRS and YFSETQ. CDR3 protein: CASSLGVAQPQHF. CDR3 sequence (DNA): TGCGCCAGCAGCTTGGGGGTGGCCCAGCCCCAGCATTTT.

This clonotype was observed a handful of times. The CDR3 spells CATSDPNRGVTEAFF. As DNA, the CDR3 is TGTGCCACCAGTGATCCAAACAGGGGGGTCACTGAAGCTTTCTTT. The V call is TRBV24-1, the J call TRBJ1-1, with 8 positions matching TRBD1. Germline V gene sequence: CDR1 KGHDR, CDR2 SFDVKD. After removal of 3 bases from V and 4 bases from J, the junction contained 6 bases not matched to a gene. The CDR3 extends over 15 amino acids.

On this clonotype itself: With a much larger clone just one base away, this may be a read error. The V and J genes are TRBV5-1 and TRBJ2-4, with 8 positions matching TRBD1. The CDR3 has 18 residues. From germline, CDR1 is SGHRS and CDR2 YFSETQ. The CDR3 bases are TGCGCCAGCAGCCTAGGACAGGGCTGGGGGCTAGCCAAAAACCTTCAGTACTTC. It is translated as CASSLGQGWGLAKNLQYF.

The sample holds one count of this clonotype. The V gene is TRBV20-1, the J gene TRBJ1-2, with D possibly being TRBD1 (6 bases). The germline CDR1 and CDR2 sequences are DFQATT and SNEGSKA (reference sequence). This CDR3 has 17 amino acids. Trimming left V 1 base short and J 0 bases short, with 18 bases between. CDR3 DNA sequence: TGCAGTGCTAGAGTGGGGGGGGCAGGGGAGCCTAACTATGGCTACACCTTC. This translates into CSARVGGAGEPNYGYTF.

The gene calls are TRBV2 and TRBJ1-4; 8 bases match TRBD1. This CDR3 is 14 amino acids long. V was pared by 8 bases and J by 7 bases, with 9 bases of the junction left unmatched. Germline V gene data show CDR1 as SNHLY and CDR2 as FYNNEI. This CDR3 is CASLTGQGGEKLFF. In nucleotides, the CDR3 is TGTGCCAGCCTTACCGGACAGGGAGGTGAAAAACTGTTTTTT.

The chain uses TRBV7-7 and TRBJ2-2, with no clear D. CDR3 length equals 15 residues. Trimming cost V 7 bases and J 2 bases, with 14 bases left between them. Germline values: CDR1 SSHAT, CDR2 FNYEAQ (reference sequence). For the CDR3, the DNA is TGTGCCAGCACCACAAAGGCCTCTAACACCGGGGAGCTGTTTTTT. Its protein product is CASTTKASNTGELFF.

This chain links TRBV25-1 with TRBJ1-1; D ambiguous. This CDR3 is built from 13 residues. V lost 8 bases to trimming and J lost 1 base, with 11 bases between them. Germline V gene data show CDR1 as MGHDK and CDR2 as SYGVNS. The CDR3 DNA follows: TGTGCCAGCTGCCTGGAAGAGAACACTGAAGCTTTCTTT. It encodes CASCLEENTEAFF.